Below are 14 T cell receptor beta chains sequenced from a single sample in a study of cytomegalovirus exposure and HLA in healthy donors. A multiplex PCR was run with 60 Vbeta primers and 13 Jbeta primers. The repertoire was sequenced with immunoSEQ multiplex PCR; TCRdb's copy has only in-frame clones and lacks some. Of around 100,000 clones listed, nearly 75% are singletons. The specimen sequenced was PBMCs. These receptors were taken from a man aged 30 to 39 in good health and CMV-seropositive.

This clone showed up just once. The CDR3 reads CASTYDGTSRMGAFF. The CDR3 DNA follows: TGTGCCAGCACGTACGACGGGACAAGTAGAATGGGAGCTTTCTTT. The chain combines TRBV6-5 with TRBJ1-1; D may be TRBD1 (6 bases). There are 15 residues in the CDR3. Germline V gene lookup returns CDR1 MNHEY and CDR2 SVGAGI. V lost 7 bases and J 10 bases, leaving 25 bases between the germline ends.

CDR3 loop: CASLTSGGTDTQYF. The CDR3 bases are TGTGCCAGCCTCACCAGCGGGGGCACAGATACGCAGTATTTT. The gene calls are TRBV7-2 and TRBJ2-3; TRBD2 agrees at 7 bases. V lost 8 bases to trimming and J lost 1 base; unmatched junction nucleotides: 6. The CDR3 spans 14 residues. Germline CDR1 SGHTA, CDR2 FQGNSA. The variable domain in full, completed from reference TRBV7-2 and TRBJ2-3, reads GAGVSQSPSNKVTEKGKDVELRCDPISGHTALYWYRQSLGQGLEFLIYFQGNSAPDKSGLPSDRFSAERTGGSVSTLTIQRTQQEDSAVYLCASLTSGGTDTQYFGPGTRLTVL.

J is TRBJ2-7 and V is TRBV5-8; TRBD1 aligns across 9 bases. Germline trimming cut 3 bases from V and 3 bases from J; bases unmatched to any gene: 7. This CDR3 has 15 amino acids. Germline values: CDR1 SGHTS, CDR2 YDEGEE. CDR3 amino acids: CASSSPGTGYYEQYF. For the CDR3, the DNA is TGTGCCAGCAGCTCCCCCGGGACAGGGTACTACGAGCAGTACTTC.

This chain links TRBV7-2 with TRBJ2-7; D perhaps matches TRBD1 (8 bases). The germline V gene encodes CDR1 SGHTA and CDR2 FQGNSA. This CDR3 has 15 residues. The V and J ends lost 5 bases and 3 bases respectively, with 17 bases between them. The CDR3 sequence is CASSITGGEFYEQYF. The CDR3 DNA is TGTGCCAGCAGCATCACAGGGGGGGAGTTCTACGAGCAGTACTTC.

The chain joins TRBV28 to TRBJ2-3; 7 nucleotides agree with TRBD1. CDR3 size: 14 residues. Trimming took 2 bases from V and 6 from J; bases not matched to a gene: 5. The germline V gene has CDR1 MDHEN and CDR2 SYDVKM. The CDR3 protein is CASSLEGTADTQYF. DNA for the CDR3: TGTGCCAGCAGTTTAGAGGGGACAGCGGATACGCAGTATTTT.

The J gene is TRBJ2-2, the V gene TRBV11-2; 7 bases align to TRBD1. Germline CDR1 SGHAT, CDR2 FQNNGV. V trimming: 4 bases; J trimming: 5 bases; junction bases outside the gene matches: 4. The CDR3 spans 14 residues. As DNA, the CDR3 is TGTGCCAGCAGCTCTACAGGGGTGACCGGGGAGCTGTTTTTT. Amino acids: CASSSTGVTGELFF.

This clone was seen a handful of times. CDR3 residues: CATTGEYEQYF. The CDR3 DNA sequence: TGTGCCACCACAGGGGAATACGAGCAGTACTTC. The chain employs TRBV6-5 and TRBJ2-7, with 7 bases fitting TRBD1. The CDR3 runs 11 residues. CDR1 is MNHEY, CDR2 SVGAGI, per germline. V was clipped by 10 bases and J by 4 bases; unmatched bases: 4.

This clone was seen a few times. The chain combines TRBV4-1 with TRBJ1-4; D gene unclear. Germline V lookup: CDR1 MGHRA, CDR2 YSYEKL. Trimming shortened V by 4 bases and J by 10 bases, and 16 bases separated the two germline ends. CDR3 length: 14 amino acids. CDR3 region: CASSLSAGSGKLFF. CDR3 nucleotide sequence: TGCGCCAGCAGCCTTTCCGCGGGGTCCGGAAAACTGTTTTTT.

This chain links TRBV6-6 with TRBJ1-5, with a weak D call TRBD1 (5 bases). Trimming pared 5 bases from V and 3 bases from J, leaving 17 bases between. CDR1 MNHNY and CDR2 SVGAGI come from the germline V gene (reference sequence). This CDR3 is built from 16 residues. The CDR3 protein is CASSPFGGLINQPQHF. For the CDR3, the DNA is TGTGCCAGCAGTCCCTTTGGGGGGTTGATCAATCAGCCCCAGCATTTT.

The CDR3 protein is CASSFRGYGYTF. Written as DNA, the CDR3 is TGTGCCAGCAGTTTCAGGGGGTATGGCTACACCTTC. The rearrangement joins TRBV28 to TRBJ1-2; 7 positions agree with TRBD1. The V segment lost 3 bases and the J segment 5 bases; nucleotides outside the gene matches: 0. This CDR3 is built from 12 residues. The germline CDR1 and CDR2 sequences are MDHEN and SYDVKM.

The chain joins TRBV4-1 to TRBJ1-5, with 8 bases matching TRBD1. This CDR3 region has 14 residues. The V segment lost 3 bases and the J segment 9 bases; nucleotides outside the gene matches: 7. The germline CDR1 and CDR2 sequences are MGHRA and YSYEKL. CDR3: CASSQDRALGPQHF. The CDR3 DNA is TGCGCCAGCAGCCAGGACAGGGCCTTGGGGCCCCAGCATTTT.

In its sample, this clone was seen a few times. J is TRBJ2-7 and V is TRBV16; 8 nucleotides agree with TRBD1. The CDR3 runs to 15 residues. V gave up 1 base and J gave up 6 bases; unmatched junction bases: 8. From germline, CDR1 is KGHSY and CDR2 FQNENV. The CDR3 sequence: CASSQWDRIFGEQYF. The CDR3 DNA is TGTGCCAGCAGCCAATGGGACAGGATTTTCGGCGAGCAGTACTTC.

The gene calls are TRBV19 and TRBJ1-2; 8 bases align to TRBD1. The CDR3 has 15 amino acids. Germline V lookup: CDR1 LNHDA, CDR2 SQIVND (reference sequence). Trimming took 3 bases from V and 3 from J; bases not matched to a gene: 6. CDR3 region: CASSMYQGADYGYTF. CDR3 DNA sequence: TGTGCCAGTAGTATGTATCAGGGGGCAGACTATGGCTACACCTTC.

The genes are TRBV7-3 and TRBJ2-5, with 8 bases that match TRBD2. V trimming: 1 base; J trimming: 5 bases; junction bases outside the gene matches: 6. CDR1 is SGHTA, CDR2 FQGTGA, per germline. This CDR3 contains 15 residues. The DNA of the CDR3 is TGTGCCAGCAGCTTAAACCCCGGCGGGGGGGAGACCCAGTACTTC. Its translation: CASSLNPGGGETQYF. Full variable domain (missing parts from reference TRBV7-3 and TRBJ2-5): GAGVSQTPSNKVTEKGKYVELRCDPISGHTALYWYRQSLGQGPEFLIYFQGTGAADDSGLPNDRFFAVRPEGSVSTLKIQRTERGDSAVYLCASSLNPGGGETQYFGPGTRLLVL.